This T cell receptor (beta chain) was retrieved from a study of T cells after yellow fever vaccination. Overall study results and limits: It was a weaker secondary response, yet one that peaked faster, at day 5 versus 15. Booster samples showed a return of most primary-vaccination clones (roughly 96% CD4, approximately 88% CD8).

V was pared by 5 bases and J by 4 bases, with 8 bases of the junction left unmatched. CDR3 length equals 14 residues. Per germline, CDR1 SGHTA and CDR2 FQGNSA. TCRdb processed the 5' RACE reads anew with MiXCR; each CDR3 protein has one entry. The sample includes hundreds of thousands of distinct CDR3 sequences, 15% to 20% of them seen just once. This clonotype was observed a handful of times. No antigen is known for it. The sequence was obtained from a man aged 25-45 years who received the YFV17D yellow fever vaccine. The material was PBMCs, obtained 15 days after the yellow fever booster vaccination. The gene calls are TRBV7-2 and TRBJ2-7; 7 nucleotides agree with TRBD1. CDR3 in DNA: TGTGCCAGCAGCGTACTACAGGGGTGGTACGAGCAGTACTTC. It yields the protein CASSVLQGWYEQYF.